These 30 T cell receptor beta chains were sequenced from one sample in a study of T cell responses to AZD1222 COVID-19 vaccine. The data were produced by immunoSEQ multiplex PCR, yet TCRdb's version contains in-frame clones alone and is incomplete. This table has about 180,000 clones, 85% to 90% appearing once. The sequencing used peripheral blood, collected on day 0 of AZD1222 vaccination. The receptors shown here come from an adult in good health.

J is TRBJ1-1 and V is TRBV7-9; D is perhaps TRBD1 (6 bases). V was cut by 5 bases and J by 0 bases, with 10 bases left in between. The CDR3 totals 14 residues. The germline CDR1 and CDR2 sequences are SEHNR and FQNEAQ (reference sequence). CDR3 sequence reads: CASSLRTVNTEAFF. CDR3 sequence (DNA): TGTGCCAGCAGCCTCCGGACAGTGAACACTGAAGCTTTCTTT.

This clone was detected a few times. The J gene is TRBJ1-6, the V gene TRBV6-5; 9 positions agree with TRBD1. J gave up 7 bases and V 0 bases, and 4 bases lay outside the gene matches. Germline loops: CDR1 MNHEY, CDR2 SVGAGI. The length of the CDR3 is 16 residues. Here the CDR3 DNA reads TGTGCCAGCAGTTACTCCGGACAGGGGTGGAATTCACCCCTCCACTTT. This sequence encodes CASSYSGQGWNSPLHF.

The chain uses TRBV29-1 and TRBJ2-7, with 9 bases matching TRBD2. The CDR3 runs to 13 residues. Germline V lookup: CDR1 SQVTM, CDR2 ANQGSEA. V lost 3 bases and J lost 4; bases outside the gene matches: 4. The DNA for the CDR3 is TGCAGCGTTGAGGCGGGAGGGAAGTACGAGCAGTACTTC. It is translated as CSVEAGGKYEQYF.

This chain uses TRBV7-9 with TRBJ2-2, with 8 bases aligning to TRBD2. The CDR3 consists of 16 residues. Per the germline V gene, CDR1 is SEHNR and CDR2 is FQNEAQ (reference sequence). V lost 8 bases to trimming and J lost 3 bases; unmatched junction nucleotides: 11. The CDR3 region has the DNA TGTGCCAGCTCGGGTAGCGGGACATCGGACACCGGGGAGCTGTTTTTT. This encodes CASSGSGTSDTGELFF.

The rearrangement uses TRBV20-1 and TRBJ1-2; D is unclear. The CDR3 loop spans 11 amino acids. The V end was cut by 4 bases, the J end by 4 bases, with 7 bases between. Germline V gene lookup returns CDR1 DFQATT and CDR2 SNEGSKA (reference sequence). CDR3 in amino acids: CSATGLYGYTF. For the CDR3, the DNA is TGCAGTGCTACGGGCCTCTATGGCTACACCTTC.

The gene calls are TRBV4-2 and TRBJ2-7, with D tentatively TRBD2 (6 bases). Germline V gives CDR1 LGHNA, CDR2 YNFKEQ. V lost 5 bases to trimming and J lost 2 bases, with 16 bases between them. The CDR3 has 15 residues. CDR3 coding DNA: TGTGCCAGCAGCTCGAGAGGAGGGCCTGCCTACGAGCAGTACTTC. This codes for CASSSRGGPAYEQYF.

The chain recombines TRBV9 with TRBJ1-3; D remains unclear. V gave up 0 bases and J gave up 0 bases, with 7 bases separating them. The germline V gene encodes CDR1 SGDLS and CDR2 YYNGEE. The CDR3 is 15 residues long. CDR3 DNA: TGTGCCAGCAGCGTAGGTGGGATCTCTGGAAACACCATATATTTT. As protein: CASSVGGISGNTIYF.

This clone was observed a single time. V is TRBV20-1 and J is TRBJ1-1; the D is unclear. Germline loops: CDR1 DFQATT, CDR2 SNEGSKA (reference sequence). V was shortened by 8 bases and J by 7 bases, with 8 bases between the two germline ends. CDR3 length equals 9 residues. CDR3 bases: TGCAGTCCTCTCGGTGAAGCTTTCTTT. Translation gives CSPLGEAFF.

The CDR3 DNA follows: TGTGCCAGCAGTGAGCCGGGACATGCCTCCTACGAGCAGTACTTC. Residues: CASSEPGHASYEQYF. V is TRBV6-1 and J is TRBJ2-7; D might be TRBD1 (6 bases). The CDR3 loop spans 15 amino acids. Germline lookup yields CDR1 MNHNS and CDR2 SASEGT. V gave up 3 bases and J gave up 0 bases, with 12 bases separating them.

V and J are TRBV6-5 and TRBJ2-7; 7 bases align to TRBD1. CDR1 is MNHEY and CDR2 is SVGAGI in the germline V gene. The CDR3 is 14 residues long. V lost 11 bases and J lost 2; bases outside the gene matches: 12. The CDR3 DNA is TGTGCCGCCACGACAGGGTCCTCAGCCTACGAGCAGTACGTC. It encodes CAATTGSSAYEQYV.

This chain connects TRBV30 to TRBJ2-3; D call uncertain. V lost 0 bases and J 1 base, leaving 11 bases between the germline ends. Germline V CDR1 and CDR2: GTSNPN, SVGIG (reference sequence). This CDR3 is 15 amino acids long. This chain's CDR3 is CAWSVSSPGTDTQYF. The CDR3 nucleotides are TGTGCCTGGAGTGTTAGCAGCCCTGGCACAGATACGCAGTATTTT. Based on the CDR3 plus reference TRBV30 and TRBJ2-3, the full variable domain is SQTIHQWPATLVQPVGSPLSLECTVEGTSNPNLYWYRQAAGRGLQLLFYSVGIGQISSEVPQNLSASRPQDRQFILSSKKLLLSDSGFYLCAWSVSSPGTDTQYFGPGTRLTVL.

The DNA of the CDR3 is TGCGCCAGCAGCTCCAGCGGGGCCCTCTCCTACGAGCAGTACTTC. This codes for CASSSSGALSYEQYF. V gene TRBV5-1 combines with J gene TRBJ2-7; TRBD2 matches at 7 bases. Looked up from germline, CDR1 is SGHRS and CDR2 is YFSETQ. The CDR3 extends over 15 amino acids. V shed 3 bases, J shed 0 bases, and the junction held 6 bases outside the gene matches.

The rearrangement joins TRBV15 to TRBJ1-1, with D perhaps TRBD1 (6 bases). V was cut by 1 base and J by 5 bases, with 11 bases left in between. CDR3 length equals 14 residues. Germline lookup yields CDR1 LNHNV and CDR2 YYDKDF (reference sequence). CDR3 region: CATSRARGLTEAFF. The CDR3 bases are TGTGCCACCAGCAGAGCCAGGGGCTTAACTGAAGCTTTCTTT.

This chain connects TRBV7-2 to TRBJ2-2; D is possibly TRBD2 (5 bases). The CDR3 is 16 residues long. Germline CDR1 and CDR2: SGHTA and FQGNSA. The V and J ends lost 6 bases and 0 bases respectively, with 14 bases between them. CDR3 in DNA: TGTGCCAGCAGTCAGACCGGGATATCGAACACCGGGGAGCTGTTTTTT. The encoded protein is CASSQTGISNTGELFF.

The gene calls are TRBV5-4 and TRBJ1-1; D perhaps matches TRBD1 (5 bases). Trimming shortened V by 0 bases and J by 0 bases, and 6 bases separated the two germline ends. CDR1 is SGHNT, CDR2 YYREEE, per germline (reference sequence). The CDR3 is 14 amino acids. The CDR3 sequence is CASSLGQMNTEAFF. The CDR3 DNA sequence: TGTGCCAGCAGCTTGGGACAGATGAACACTGAAGCTTTCTTT.

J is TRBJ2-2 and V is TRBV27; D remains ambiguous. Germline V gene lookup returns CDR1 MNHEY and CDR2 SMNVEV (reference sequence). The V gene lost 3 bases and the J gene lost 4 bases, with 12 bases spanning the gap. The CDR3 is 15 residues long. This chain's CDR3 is CASSFLDFSTGELFF. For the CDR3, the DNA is TGTGCCAGCAGTTTTTTGGATTTTTCCACCGGGGAGCTGTTTTTT.

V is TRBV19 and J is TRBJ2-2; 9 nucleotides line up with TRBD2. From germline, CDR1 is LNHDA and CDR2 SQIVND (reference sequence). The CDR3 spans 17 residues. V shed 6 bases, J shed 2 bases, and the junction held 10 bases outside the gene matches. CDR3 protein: CASRRIRLADNTGELFF. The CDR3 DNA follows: TGTGCCAGTAGAAGGATTCGACTAGCGGATAACACCGGGGAGCTGTTTTTT.

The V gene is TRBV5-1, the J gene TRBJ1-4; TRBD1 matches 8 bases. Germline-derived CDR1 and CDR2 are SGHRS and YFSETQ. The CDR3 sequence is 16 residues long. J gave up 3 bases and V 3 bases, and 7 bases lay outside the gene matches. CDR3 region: CASSYKQGGANEKLFF. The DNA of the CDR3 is TGCGCCAGCAGCTACAAACAGGGGGGAGCTAATGAAAAACTGTTTTTT.

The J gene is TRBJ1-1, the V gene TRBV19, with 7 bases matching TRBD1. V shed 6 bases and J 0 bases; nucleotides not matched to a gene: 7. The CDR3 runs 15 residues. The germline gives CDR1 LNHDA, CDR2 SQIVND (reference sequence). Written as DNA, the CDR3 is TGTGCCAGTAGGGCAGGGGGGACATTGAACACTGAAGCTTTCTTT. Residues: CASRAGGTLNTEAFF.

The CDR3: CASSHGGNTEAFF. The DNA of the CDR3 is TGTGCCAGCAGCCATGGGGGGAACACTGAAGCTTTCTTT. The chain uses TRBV3-1 (or the pseudogene TRBV3-2) and TRBJ1-1; tentatively, D is TRBD1 (5 bases). Germline V CDR1 and CDR2: LGHDT, YNNKEL (reference sequence). CDR3 length equals 13 residues. Trimming removed 3 bases at V and 1 base at J, with 6 bases between.

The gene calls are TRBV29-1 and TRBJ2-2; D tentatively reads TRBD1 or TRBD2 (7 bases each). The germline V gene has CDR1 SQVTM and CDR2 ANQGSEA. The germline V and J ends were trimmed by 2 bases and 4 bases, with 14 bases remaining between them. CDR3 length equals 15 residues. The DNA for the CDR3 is TGCAGCGTTGAATTTGGGGAGGGGGCCACCGGGGAGCTGTTTTTT. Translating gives CSVEFGEGATGELFF.

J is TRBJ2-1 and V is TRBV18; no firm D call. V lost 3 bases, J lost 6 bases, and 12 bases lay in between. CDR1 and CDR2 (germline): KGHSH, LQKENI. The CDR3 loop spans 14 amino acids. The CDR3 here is CASSPTVPFNEQFF. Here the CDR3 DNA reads TGTGCCAGCTCACCCACCGTGCCCTTCAATGAGCAGTTCTTC.

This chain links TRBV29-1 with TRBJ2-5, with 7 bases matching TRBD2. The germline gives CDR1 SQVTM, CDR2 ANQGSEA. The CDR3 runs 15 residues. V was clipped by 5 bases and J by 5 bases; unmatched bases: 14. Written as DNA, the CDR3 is TGCAGCGTTCAAAAGGCGGGAGCTGAGGGGGAGACCCAGTACTTC. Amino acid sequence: CSVQKAGAEGETQYF.

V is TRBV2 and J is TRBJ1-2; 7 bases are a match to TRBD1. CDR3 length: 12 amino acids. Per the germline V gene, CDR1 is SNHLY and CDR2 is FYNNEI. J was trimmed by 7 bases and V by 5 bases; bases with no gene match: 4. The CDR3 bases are TGTGCCAGCAGTTGGGACAGTGTTGGCTACACCTTC. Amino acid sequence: CASSWDSVGYTF.

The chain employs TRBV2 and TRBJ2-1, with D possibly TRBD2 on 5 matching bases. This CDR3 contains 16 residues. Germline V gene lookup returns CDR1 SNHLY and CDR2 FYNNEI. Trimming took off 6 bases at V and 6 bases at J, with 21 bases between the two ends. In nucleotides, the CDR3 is TGTGCCAGCAGAAAGCGGACGCCCCTGTCGGGCAATGAGCAGTTCTTC. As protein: CASRKRTPLSGNEQFF.

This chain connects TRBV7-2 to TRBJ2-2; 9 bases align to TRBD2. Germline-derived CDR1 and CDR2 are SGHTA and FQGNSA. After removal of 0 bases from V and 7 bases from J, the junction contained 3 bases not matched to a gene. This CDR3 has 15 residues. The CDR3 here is CASSLAAGGVGELFF. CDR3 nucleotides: TGTGCCAGCAGCTTAGCTGCGGGAGGGGTCGGGGAGCTGTTTTTT.

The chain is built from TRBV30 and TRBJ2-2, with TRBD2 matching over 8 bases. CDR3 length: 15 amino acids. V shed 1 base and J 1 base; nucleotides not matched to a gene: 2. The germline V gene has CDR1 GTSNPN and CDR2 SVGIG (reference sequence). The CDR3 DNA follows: TGTGCCTGGAGTGCGCTAGCGGGGAACACCGGGGAGCTGTTTTTT. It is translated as CAWSALAGNTGELFF.

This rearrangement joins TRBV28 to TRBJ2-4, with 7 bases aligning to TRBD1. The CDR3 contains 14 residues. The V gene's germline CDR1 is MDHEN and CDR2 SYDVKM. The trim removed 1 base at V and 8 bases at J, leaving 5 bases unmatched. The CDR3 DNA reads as TGTGCCAGCAGTTTATCGACAGGGCTGGACATTCAGTACTTC. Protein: CASSLSTGLDIQYF. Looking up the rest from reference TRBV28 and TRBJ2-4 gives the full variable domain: DVKVTQSSRYLVKRTGEKVFLECVQDMDHENMFWYRQDPGLGLRLIYFSYDVKMKEKGDIPEGYSVSREKKERFSLILESASTNQTSMYLCASSLSTGLDIQYFGAGTRLSVL.

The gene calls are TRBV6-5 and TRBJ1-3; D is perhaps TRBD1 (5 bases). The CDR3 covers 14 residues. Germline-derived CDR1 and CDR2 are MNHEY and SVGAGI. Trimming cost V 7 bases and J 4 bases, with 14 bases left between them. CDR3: CASTTRGPGNTIYF. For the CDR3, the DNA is TGTGCCAGCACCACGCGGGGACCAGGAAACACCATATATTTT.

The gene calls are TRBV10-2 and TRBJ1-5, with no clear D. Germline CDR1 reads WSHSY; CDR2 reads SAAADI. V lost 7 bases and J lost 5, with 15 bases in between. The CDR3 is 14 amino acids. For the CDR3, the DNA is TGCGCCAGCACCGCTCTCGGGTACGATCAGCCCCAGCATTTT. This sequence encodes CASTALGYDQPQHF.